A selection of T cell receptor beta chains follows, all from one sample in a study of vaccination and CD4 T cells after COVID-19. TCRdb re-analysed the PCR reads in MiXCR, keeping a single row per CDR3 protein. Seen here are around 5,200 distinct CDR3 sequences, roughly 45% observed once, and the top ten hold around a tenth. These receptors' targets are unknown. The sequencing sample was made of CD4+ T cells from blood, cultured in vitro. These receptors were obtained from a human donor who had recovered from COVID-19. The CDR3 runs from the conserved cysteine through the conserved F or W. Each record gives: V gene, clone size, J gene, D gene, CDR3 protein, CDR3 DNA. A D gene is named only where the DNA matches it firmly. Some rows mark clone size as missing; the rest say once, few, many or name a class of expanded clone.

V gene: TRBV7-2; clone size: few; J gene: TRBJ2-5; D gene: .; CDR3 protein: CASSLALETQYF; CDR3 DNA: TGTGCCAGCAGCTTAGCGTTGGAGACCCAGTACTTC
V gene: TRBV20-1; clone size: .; J gene: TRBJ2-3; D gene: TRBD2; CDR3 protein: CSASGRGSTDTQYF; CDR3 DNA: TGCAGTGCTAGTGGGCGGGGGAGCACAGATACGCAGTATTTT
V gene: TRBV24-1; clone size: .; J gene: TRBJ1-2; D gene: TRBD1; CDR3 protein: CATSEGQGGYGYTF; CDR3 DNA: TGTGCCACCAGTGAGGGACAGGGTGGCTATGGCTACACCTTC
V gene: TRBV10-3; clone size: .; J gene: TRBJ2-5; D gene: TRBD2; CDR3 protein: CAIRSGGAWGETQYF; CDR3 DNA: TGTGCCATCAGAAGCGGGGGGGCCTGGGGAGAGACCCAGTACTTC
V gene: TRBV20-1; clone size: .; J gene: TRBJ2-7; D gene: TRBD1; CDR3 protein: CSAQRGLGLATYEQYF; CDR3 DNA: TGCAGTGCCCAAAGGGGGCTGGGCCTAGCTACCTACGAGCAGTACTTC
V gene: TRBV20-1; clone size: once; J gene: TRBJ1-1; D gene: .; CDR3 protein: CSARWDGNTEAFF; CDR3 DNA: TGCAGTGCTAGATGGGATGGCAACACTGAAGCTTTCTTT
V gene: TRBV20-1; clone size: .; J gene: TRBJ1-1; D gene: .; CDR3 protein: CSARGGALNTEAFF; CDR3 DNA: TGCAGTGCTAGAGGAGGGGCTTTGAACACTGAAGCTTTCTTT
V gene: TRBV2; clone size: .; J gene: TRBJ2-5; D gene: TRBD1; CDR3 protein: CASSESGGSETQYF; CDR3 DNA: TGTGCCAGCAGTGAATCAGGGGGCAGCGAGACCCAGTACTTC
V gene: TRBV7-9; clone size: few; J gene: TRBJ1-2; D gene: TRBD1; CDR3 protein: CAVRQGNYGYTF; CDR3 DNA: TGTGCCGTCCGACAGGGAAACTATGGCTACACCTTC
V gene: TRBV20-1; clone size: few; J gene: TRBJ1-5; D gene: .; CDR3 protein: CSAREDSNQPQHF; CDR3 DNA: TGCAGTGCTAGAGAGGATAGCAATCAGCCCCAGCATTTT
V gene: TRBV20-1; clone size: few; J gene: TRBJ1-2; D gene: .; CDR3 protein: CSAVPGRLVGYTF; CDR3 DNA: TGCAGTGCGGTCCCGGGACGTTTGGTGGGCTACACCTTC
V gene: TRBV7-2; clone size: medium-sized; J gene: TRBJ2-7; D gene: .; CDR3 protein: CASSGAYEQYF; CDR3 DNA: TGTGCCAGCAGCGGGGCCTACGAGCAGTACTTC
V gene: TRBV7-2; clone size: .; J gene: TRBJ2-3; D gene: .; CDR3 protein: CASSALTDTQYF; CDR3 DNA: TGTGCCAGCAGCGCCCTCACAGATACGCAGTATTTT
V gene: TRBV7-2; clone size: .; J gene: TRBJ1-2; D gene: TRBD1; CDR3 protein: CASSLERQGGYTF; CDR3 DNA: TGTGCCAGCAGCTTAGAACGACAGGGCGGCTACACCTTC
V gene: TRBV28; clone size: few; J gene: TRBJ1-5; D gene: .; CDR3 protein: CASRPQGGDQPQHF; CDR3 DNA: TGTGCCAGCAGACCCCAGGGAGGTGATCAGCCTCAGCATTTT
V gene: TRBV7-9; clone size: few; J gene: TRBJ1-5; D gene: .; CDR3 protein: CASQEASNQPQHF; CDR3 DNA: TGTGCCTCCCAGGAGGCCAGCAATCAGCCCCAGCATTTT